This passage covers 17 T cell receptor beta chains from one sample sequenced in a study of long-term antiretroviral therapy in people with HIV. At the survey level, the v3.0 immunoSEQ assay was run. TCRdb keeps only in-frame clones here, not all; method: immunoSEQ multiplex PCR. In the table there are about 25,000 clones, about 86% of which are singletons. Sequenced here: unsorted PBMCs, sampled 1.9 years after starting antiretroviral therapy. Receptors originate from a woman in her 30s with HIV.

This clone was detected only once. CDR3 DNA sequence: TGCGCCAGTAGTTTCGACATGGCCCAGACCCAGTACTTC. Its translation is CASSFDMAQTQYF. V is TRBV5-1 and J is TRBJ2-5, with no clear D. V lost 8 bases, J lost 6 bases, and 17 bases lay in between. CDR1 and CDR2 from the germline V gene are SGHRS and YFSETQ. The CDR3 is made up of 13 amino acids.

This rearrangement joins TRBV5-1 to TRBJ2-5; D is undetermined. V lost 0 bases, J lost 4 bases, and 10 bases lay in between. Germline CDR1 and CDR2: SGHRS and YFSETQ. The CDR3 runs 14 residues. The CDR3 region has the DNA TGCGCCAGCAGCTTGGAGGTAGTTGTAGAGACCCAGTACTTC. Translating it yields CASSLEVVVETQYF.

The chain couples TRBV7-2 to TRBJ1-1; a possible D gene is TRBD1 (6 bases). Looked up from germline, CDR1 is SGHTA and CDR2 is FQGNSA. The CDR3 loop spans 18 amino acids. Trimming stripped 2 bases from V and 3 bases from J, with 22 bases between. CDR3 in DNA: TGTGCCAGCAGCTTATATTTGGCACCCGGGGCAGGGGACACTGAAGCTTTCTTT. This gives the protein CASSLYLAPGAGDTEAFF.

The chain couples TRBV30 to TRBJ2-3, with D possibly being TRBD1 (6 bases). Germline V gene lookup returns CDR1 GTSNPN and CDR2 SVGIG (reference sequence). The CDR3 covers 15 residues. The V gene lost 4 bases and the J gene lost 0 bases, with 14 bases spanning the gap. As DNA, the CDR3 is TGTGCCTGGACGAGGGCAGGGGCCAGCACAGATACGCAGTATTTT. Protein: CAWTRAGASTDTQYF.

This clone was found a few times. V usage is TRBV11-2 and J usage is TRBJ2-2; no firm D call. Trimming cost V 2 bases and J 5 bases, with 0 bases left between them. The CDR3 is 11 residues long. The germline V gene encodes CDR1 SGHAT and CDR2 FQNNGV. CDR3 sequence (DNA): TGTGCCAGCAGCTTAACCGGGGAGCTGTTTTTT. This codes for CASSLTGELFF.

The table lists this clone with a few counts. This sequence joins TRBV19 and TRBJ1-6; no firm D call. There are 16 residues in the CDR3. The germline V and J ends were trimmed by 5 bases and 7 bases, with 18 bases remaining between them. Germline V CDR1 and CDR2: LNHDA, SQIVND (reference sequence). The CDR3 DNA follows: TGTGCCAGTAGTGGCGGGCAGCCAACACAAAATTCACCCCTCCACTTT. Amino acid sequence: CASSGGQPTQNSPLHF.

The chain uses TRBV2 and TRBJ1-1; tentative D call: TRBD1 (5 bases). This CDR3 is built from 16 residues. The V end was cut by 7 bases, the J end by 2 bases, with 20 bases between. Germline assignment: CDR1 SNHLY and CDR2 FYNNEI. CDR3 protein: CASITGNLGENTEAFF. Here the CDR3 DNA reads TGTGCCAGCATAACAGGAAACCTCGGGGAAAACACTGAAGCTTTCTTT.

V gene TRBV5-6 combines with J gene TRBJ1-2; perhaps TRBD1 as D (5 bases). This CDR3 comprises 12 residues. Germline assignment: CDR1 SGHDT and CDR2 YYEEEE. The V gene lost 3 bases and the J gene lost 7 bases, with 10 bases spanning the gap. The CDR3 protein is CASSSGTSGYTF. The CDR3 DNA reads TGTGCCAGCAGCTCCGGGACGAGTGGCTACACCTTC.

The chain links TRBV5-1 to TRBJ2-6; D remains ambiguous. The V gene lost 4 bases and the J gene lost 0 bases, with 8 bases spanning the gap. This CDR3 spans 15 amino acids. The V gene's germline CDR1 is SGHRS and CDR2 YFSETQ. The CDR3 coding sequence is TGCGCCAGCAGCCCTTCCCGCTCTGGGGCCAACGTCCTGACTTTC. Protein: CASSPSRSGANVLTF. Full variable domain (missing parts from reference TRBV5-1 and TRBJ2-6): KAGVTQTPRYLIKTRGQQVTLSCSPISGHRSVSWYQQTPGQGLQFLFEYFSETQRNKGNFPGRFSGRQFSNSRSEMNVSTLELGDSALYLCASSPSRSGANVLTFGAGSRLTVL.

This clone came up a few times. The V gene is TRBV27, the J gene TRBJ1-1; 11 nucleotides agree with TRBD1. The CDR3 has 17 residues. The J segment lost 5 bases and the V segment lost 8 bases, leaving 16 bases of the junction unmatched. Looked up from germline, CDR1 is MNHEY and CDR2 is SMNVEV (reference sequence). The CDR3 coding sequence is TGTGCCAGCGCGGAGCGGGACAGGGGGACCGGGAGGACTGAAGCTTTCTTT. Its protein is CASAERDRGTGRTEAFF.

The chain employs TRBV7-3 and TRBJ2-5, with TRBD1 matching over 8 bases. The CDR3 has 16 residues. Trimming at V came to 5 bases and at J to 3 bases, leaving 11 bases not matched to a gene. Germline lookup yields CDR1 SGHTA and CDR2 FQGTGA. In DNA form, the CDR3 reads TGTGCCAGCAGCCCAGGCCCTGGACAGGGAGAAGAGACCCAGTACTTC. Its protein is CASSPGPGQGEETQYF.

The gene calls are TRBV6-1 and TRBJ2-3, with D perhaps TRBD1 (5 bases). The V gene lost 5 bases and the J gene lost 0 bases, with 12 bases spanning the gap. Germline CDR1 reads MNHNS; CDR2 reads SASEGT. The CDR3 totals 15 residues. CDR3 bases: TGTGCCAGCAGTAAGACAGCTATTAGCACAGATACGCAGTATTTT. It specifies CASSKTAISTDTQYF.

The rearrangement joins TRBV14 to TRBJ1-1; no reliable D call. Germline assignment: CDR1 SGHDN and CDR2 FVKESK. CDR3 length: 14 residues. The germline V and J ends were trimmed by 2 bases and 7 bases, with 14 bases remaining between them. This chain's CDR3 is CASSQFGSWDEAFF. The CDR3 bases are TGTGCCAGCAGCCAATTCGGGTCATGGGATGAAGCTTTCTTT. The full variable domain, in which reference TRBV14 and TRBJ1-1 provide the parts outside the CDR3, is EAGVTQFPSHSVIEKGQTVTLRCDPISGHDNLYWYRRVMGKEIKFLLHFVKESKQDESGMPNNRFLAERTGGTYSTLKVQPAELEDSGVYFCASSQFGSWDEAFFGQGTRLTVV.

The gene calls are TRBV27 and TRBJ2-1; D may correspond to TRBD1 or TRBD2 (5 bases each). This CDR3 is 12 amino acids long. Trimming stripped 8 bases from V and 8 bases from J, with 13 bases between. Germline lookup yields CDR1 MNHEY and CDR2 SMNVEV (reference sequence). CDR3 sequence: CASGDLKYEQFF. DNA of the CDR3: TGTGCCAGCGGGGACCTAAAGTATGAGCAGTTCTTC.

This chain uses TRBV9 with TRBJ1-2; D is unclear. Germline loops: CDR1 SGDLS, CDR2 YYNGEE. CDR3 length equals 12 residues. Trimming left V 4 bases short and J 5 bases short, with 9 bases between. In DNA, the CDR3 is TGTGCCAGCAGCCCGGTGGGGTATGGCTACACCTTC. Residues: CASSPVGYGYTF.

The chain employs TRBV6-5 and TRBJ1-6; possibly TRBD1 for D (5 bases). From germline, CDR1 is MNHEY and CDR2 SVGAGI. V was cut by 7 bases and J by 9 bases, with 10 bases left in between. This CDR3 is 12 amino acids long. CDR3 residues: CASTGLGSPLHF. CDR3 nucleotide sequence: TGTGCCAGCACAGGGCTGGGTTCACCCCTCCACTTT.

The chain employs TRBV5-1 and TRBJ2-2; D uncertain. V was shortened by 0 bases and J by 5 bases, with 5 bases between the two germline ends. The CDR3 extends over 13 amino acids. Per germline, CDR1 SGHRS and CDR2 YFSETQ. The CDR3 coding sequence is TGCGCCAGCAGCTTGGAAGGGACCGGGGAGCTGTTTTTT. Translated: CASSLEGTGELFF.